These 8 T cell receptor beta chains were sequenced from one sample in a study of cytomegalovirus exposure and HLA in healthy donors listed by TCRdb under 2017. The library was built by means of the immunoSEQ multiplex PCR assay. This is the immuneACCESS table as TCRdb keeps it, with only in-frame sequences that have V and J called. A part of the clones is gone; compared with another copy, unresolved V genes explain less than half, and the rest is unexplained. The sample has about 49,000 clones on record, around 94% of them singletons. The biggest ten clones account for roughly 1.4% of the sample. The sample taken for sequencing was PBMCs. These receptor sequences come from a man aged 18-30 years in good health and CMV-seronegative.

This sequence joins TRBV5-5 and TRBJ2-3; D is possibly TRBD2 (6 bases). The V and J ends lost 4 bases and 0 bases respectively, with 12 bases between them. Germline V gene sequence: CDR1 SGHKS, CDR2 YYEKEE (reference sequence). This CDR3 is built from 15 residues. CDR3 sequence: CASSPSGPSTDTQYF. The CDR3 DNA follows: TGTGCCAGCAGCCCGAGCGGGCCTAGCACAGATACGCAGTATTTT.

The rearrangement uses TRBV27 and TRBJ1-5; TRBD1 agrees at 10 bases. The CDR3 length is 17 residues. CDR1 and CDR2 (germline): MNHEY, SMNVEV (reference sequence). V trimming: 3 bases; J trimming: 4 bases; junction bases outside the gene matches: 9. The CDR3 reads CASSFYGTGALNQPQHF. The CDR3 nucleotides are TGTGCCAGCAGTTTCTATGGGACAGGGGCGTTGAATCAGCCCCAGCATTTT.

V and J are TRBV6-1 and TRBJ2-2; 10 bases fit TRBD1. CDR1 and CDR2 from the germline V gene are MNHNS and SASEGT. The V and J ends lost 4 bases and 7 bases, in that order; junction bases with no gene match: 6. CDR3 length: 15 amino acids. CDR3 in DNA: TGTGCCAGCAGTGCGGACAGGGGGGTCGGCGGGGAGCTGTTTTTT. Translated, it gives CASSADRGVGGELFF.

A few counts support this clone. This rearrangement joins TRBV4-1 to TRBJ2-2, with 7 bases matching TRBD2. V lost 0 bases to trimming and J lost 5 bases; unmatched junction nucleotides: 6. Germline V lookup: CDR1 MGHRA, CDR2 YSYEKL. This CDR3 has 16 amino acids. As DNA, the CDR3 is TGCGCCAGCAGCCAAGAGACTAGCTCTAGGACCGGGGAGCTGTTTTTT. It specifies CASSQETSSRTGELFF.

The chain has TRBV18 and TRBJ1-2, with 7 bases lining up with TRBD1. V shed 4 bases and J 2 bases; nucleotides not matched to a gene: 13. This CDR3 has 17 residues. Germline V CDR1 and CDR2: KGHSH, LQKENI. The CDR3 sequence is CASSRDIPDRANYGYTF. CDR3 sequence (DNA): TGTGCCAGCTCACGCGATATCCCCGACAGGGCGAACTATGGCTACACCTTC.

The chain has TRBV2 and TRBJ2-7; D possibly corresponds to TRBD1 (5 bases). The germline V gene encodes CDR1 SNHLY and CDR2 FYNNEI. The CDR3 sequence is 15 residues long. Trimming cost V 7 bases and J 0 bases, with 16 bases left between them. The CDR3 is CASIADTKSSYEQYF. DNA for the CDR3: TGTGCCAGCATTGCGGACACGAAGAGCTCCTACGAGCAGTACTTC.

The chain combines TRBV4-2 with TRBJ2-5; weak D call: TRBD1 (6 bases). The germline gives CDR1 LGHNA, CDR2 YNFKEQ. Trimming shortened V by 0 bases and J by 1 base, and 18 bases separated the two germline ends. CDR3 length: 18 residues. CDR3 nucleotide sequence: TGTGCCAGCAGCCAAGAAGGGTTATTCAGACAGGTCCAAGAGACCCAGTACTTC. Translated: CASSQEGLFRQVQETQYF.

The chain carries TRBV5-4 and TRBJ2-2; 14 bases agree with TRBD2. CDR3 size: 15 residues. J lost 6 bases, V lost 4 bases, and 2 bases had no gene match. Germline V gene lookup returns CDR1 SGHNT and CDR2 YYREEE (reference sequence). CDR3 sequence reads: CASSGTSGSAGELFF. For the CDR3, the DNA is TGTGCCAGCAGCGGGACTAGCGGGAGCGCCGGGGAGCTGTTTTTT.